The next 25 T cell receptor beta chains were all read from a single sample in a study of cytomegalovirus exposure and HLA in healthy donors. In the PCR, 60 Vbeta and 13 Jbeta primers were used. Assay used: immunoSEQ multiplex PCR; TCRdb lists only in-frame clones, some missing. The table shows 30,000 to 35,000 clones, with 80% occurring only once. Sequencing used PBMCs. All receptors come from a male donor in good health and CMV-seronegative.

This chain links TRBV6-5 with TRBJ2-7; a possible D gene is TRBD2 (5 bases). The V and J ends lost 6 bases and 3 bases respectively, with 15 bases between them. Germline V gene data show CDR1 as MNHEY and CDR2 as SVGAGI. There are 14 residues in the CDR3. DNA for the CDR3: TGTGCCAGCAGCCTGGCGGGCAGACACTACGAGCAGTACTTC. It translates to CASSLAGRHYEQYF.

This clone was counted once. This sequence joins TRBV11-3 and TRBJ1-3, with D possibly being TRBD1 (6 bases). The CDR3 is 17 residues long. Deletions cut 4 bases from V and 1 base from J, with 17 bases between. Per the germline V gene, CDR1 is SGHNT and CDR2 is YENEEA. DNA of the CDR3: TGTGCCAGCAGCTCTTCTTACAGGGAGACGTCTGGAAACACCATATATTTT. Translation gives CASSSSYRETSGNTIYF.

This chain uses TRBV6-6 with TRBJ1-5; no firm D call. CDR1 is MNHNY, CDR2 SVGAGI, per germline (reference sequence). The CDR3 has 13 residues. Trimming removed 0 bases from V and 7 bases from J, with 7 bases in between. The CDR3 DNA reads TGTGCCAGCAGTTACTCGGAGGAGCAGCCCCAGCATTTT. As protein: CASSYSEEQPQHF.

This clone appeared once. The rearrangement joins TRBV10-3 to TRBJ2-3, with 10 bases lining up with TRBD2. With 2 bases clipped from V and 4 bases from J, the junction kept 3 bases outside the gene matches. Per germline, CDR1 ENHRY and CDR2 SYGVKD. This CDR3 region has 15 residues. In DNA form, the CDR3 reads TGTGCCATCAGTGAGCGCACTAGCGGGGCAGATACGCAGTATTTT. Amino acids: CAISERTSGADTQYF.

J is TRBJ1-1 and V is TRBV5-4, with D perhaps matching TRBD1 (6 bases). CDR1 and CDR2 from the germline V gene are SGHNT and YYREEE (reference sequence). Deletions cut 4 bases from V and 6 bases from J, with 13 bases between. The CDR3 extends over 13 amino acids. The CDR3 protein is CASSPRGWAEAFF. In nucleotides, the CDR3 is TGTGCCAGCAGCCCCAGGGGTTGGGCTGAAGCTTTCTTT.

The V gene is TRBV5-6, the J gene TRBJ1-3; D is ambiguous. V lost 0 bases, J lost 0 bases, and 7 bases lay in between. CDR3 length: 15 residues. Germline V lookup: CDR1 SGHDT, CDR2 YYEEEE. In DNA, the CDR3 is TGTGCCAGCAGCTTGGCGCAGGTCTCTGGAAACACCATATATTTT. Translated: CASSLAQVSGNTIYF.

The V and J genes are TRBV30 and TRBJ2-4; D may be TRBD1 (6 bases). The CDR3 sequence is 13 residues long. Deletions cut 5 bases from V and 7 bases from J, with 15 bases between. The germline CDR1 and CDR2 sequences are GTSNPN and SVGIG (reference sequence). CDR3 DNA sequence: TGTGCCTGGGGAGCCCTGCAGGGGAACATTCAGTACTTC. Translated, it gives CAWGALQGNIQYF.

The chain is built from TRBV10-1 and TRBJ1-1; a possible D gene is TRBD1 (5 bases). This CDR3 is built from 13 residues. Trimming pared 5 bases from V and 1 base from J, leaving 8 bases between. In germline, CDR1 is WNHNN, CDR2 SYGVQD (reference sequence). The CDR3 here is CASSSDKNTEAFF. CDR3 in DNA: TGCGCCAGCAGTTCGGACAAGAACACTGAAGCTTTCTTT.

This chain links TRBV30 with TRBJ2-3; 11 bases agree with TRBD1. V shed 6 bases, J shed 4 bases, and the junction held 3 bases outside the gene matches. From germline, CDR1 is GTSNPN and CDR2 SVGIG (reference sequence). The CDR3 is 13 residues long. The CDR3 sequence: CACVGQGADTQYF. CDR3 sequence (DNA): TGTGCCTGCGTGGGACAGGGGGCAGATACGCAGTATTTT.

The gene calls are TRBV6-5 and TRBJ1-2; 12 nucleotides match TRBD1. V lost 4 bases, J lost 8 bases, and 8 bases stayed unmatched. Looked up from germline, CDR1 is MNHEY and CDR2 is SVGAGI. The CDR3 runs 15 residues. Here the CDR3 reads CASSSPGQGARGYTF. CDR3 coding DNA: TGTGCCAGCAGTTCGCCGGGACAGGGGGCGCGAGGCTACACCTTC.

The gene calls are TRBV10-1 and TRBJ1-1; TRBD1 aligns across 8 bases. The V segment lost 4 bases and the J segment 2 bases; nucleotides outside the gene matches: 6. Per the germline V gene, CDR1 is WNHNN and CDR2 is SYGVQD (reference sequence). The CDR3 contains 15 residues. CDR3 nucleotides: TGCGCCAGCAGTGCGGTTGGACAGGGAAACACTGAAGCTTTCTTT. Translated: CASSAVGQGNTEAFF.

This rearrangement joins TRBV6-1 to TRBJ2-3, with a possible D match to TRBD2 (7 bases). Between the trimmed V and J ends, which lost 2 bases and 3 bases, there was a span of 21 bases. CDR3 length: 18 amino acids. CDR1 and CDR2 from the germline V gene are MNHNS and SASEGT. The CDR3 DNA is TGTGCCAGCAGTGAACTGGAAGGGGGGGGCCTGGGGACAGATACGCAGTATTTT. It translates to CASSELEGGGLGTDTQYF.

The genes are TRBV2 and TRBJ1-5, with D uncertain. The CDR3 has 15 residues. Germline CDR1 and CDR2: SNHLY and FYNNEI. V lost 3 bases and J lost 2, with 11 bases in between. The CDR3 sequence is CASSESSTGNQPQHF. The CDR3 DNA reads as TGTGCCAGCAGTGAGTCCTCCACGGGCAATCAGCCCCAGCATTTT.

This clone was seen once. The chain combines TRBV15 with TRBJ1-5; D gene uncertain. The ends were cut back, 0 bases at V and 4 bases at J, with 13 bases in the middle. Germline V lookup: CDR1 LNHNV, CDR2 YYDKDF (reference sequence). The CDR3 loop spans 16 amino acids. DNA of the CDR3: TGTGCCACCAGCAGAGATACGGGGATGGGTAATCAGCCCCAGCATTTT. This codes for CATSRDTGMGNQPQHF.

This chain connects TRBV15 to TRBJ2-1; 9 bases are shared with TRBD2. The trim removed 5 bases at V and 7 bases at J, leaving 6 bases unmatched. CDR1 LNHNV and CDR2 YYDKDF come from the germline V gene (reference sequence). The CDR3 consists of 14 residues. CDR3 sequence reads: CATSPRTSENEQFF. CDR3 nucleotides: TGTGCCACCAGCCCTAGGACTAGCGAGAATGAGCAGTTCTTC. Supplemented by reference TRBV15 and TRBJ2-1, the full variable domain reads DAMVIQNPRYQVTQFGKPVTLSCSQTLNHNVMYWYQQKSSQAPKLLFHYYDKDFNNEADTPDNFQSRRPNTSFCFLDIRSPGLGDTAMYLCATSPRTSENEQFFGPGTRLTVL.

The sample holds one count of this clone. J is TRBJ1-2 and V is TRBV6-5, with D possibly matching TRBD1 (6 bases). V was clipped by 5 bases and J by 2 bases, with 9 bases between them. Germline lookup yields CDR1 MNHEY and CDR2 SVGAGI. This CDR3 is 13 amino acids long. CDR3 loop: CASSRDRNYGYTF. DNA for the CDR3: TGTGCCAGCAGTCGAGACAGGAACTATGGCTACACCTTC.

This chain joins TRBV5-1 and TRBJ2-7; D remains unclear. V dropped 4 bases and J dropped 6 bases, with 11 bases sitting between them. Germline V lookup: CDR1 SGHRS, CDR2 YFSETQ. This CDR3 has 12 amino acids. Written as DNA, the CDR3 is TGCGCCAGCAGCCCCAGGTCCAGCGAGCAGTACTTC. It translates to CASSPRSSEQYF.

The rearrangement links TRBV2 to TRBJ1-2; tentative D call: TRBD1 (5 bases). The CDR3 spans 13 residues. The germline V gene encodes CDR1 SNHLY and CDR2 FYNNEI. The ends were cut back, 3 bases at V and 7 bases at J, with 12 bases in the middle. The CDR3 DNA reads TGTGCCAGCAGTGACCGAACAGGAGTTGGCTACACCTTC. Encoded protein: CASSDRTGVGYTF. The variable domain in full, completed from reference TRBV2 and TRBJ1-2, reads EPEVTQTPSHQVTQMGQEVILRCVPISNHLYFYWYRQILGQKVEFLVSFYNNEISEKSEIFDDQFSVERPDGSNFTLKIRSTKLEDSAMYFCASSDRTGVGYTFGSGTRLTVV.

V usage is TRBV7-8 and J usage is TRBJ1-5; a possible D gene is TRBD1 (5 bases). Trimming pared 0 bases from V and 4 bases from J, leaving 13 bases between. The V gene's germline CDR1 is SGHVS and CDR2 FQNEAQ. The CDR3 has 16 amino acids. Written as DNA, the CDR3 is TGTGCCAGCAGCTTAGCTTCGCCAGGGAAAAATCAGCCCCAGCATTTT. Protein product: CASSLASPGKNQPQHF.

The chain couples TRBV5-4 to TRBJ2-1; 10 bases align to TRBD1. This CDR3 has 15 residues. After removal of 4 bases from V and 7 bases from J, the junction contained 8 bases not matched to a gene. Germline V CDR1 and CDR2: SGHNT, YYREEE (reference sequence). The CDR3 here is CASSQPGQGWNEQFF. CDR3 DNA: TGTGCCAGCAGCCAGCCGGGACAGGGGTGGAATGAGCAGTTCTTC.

The CDR3 nucleotides are TGTGCCAGCAGTGAAGCGGGGACAGTCTATTCACCCCTCCACTTT. Protein sequence: CASSEAGTVYSPLHF. J is TRBJ1-6 and V is TRBV6-1; 7 nucleotides agree with TRBD1. The germline V gene has CDR1 MNHNS and CDR2 SASEGT. Trimming removed 0 bases from V and 8 bases from J; junction bases left unmatched: 4. The CDR3 contains 15 residues.

The chain links TRBV28 to TRBJ1-3; D might be TRBD1 (5 bases). The length of the CDR3 is 14 residues. Germline V gives CDR1 MDHEN, CDR2 SYDVKM. The ends were cut back, 7 bases at V and 4 bases at J, with 14 bases in the middle. CDR3 in DNA: TGTGCCAGCACCCCAACAGGTGGGGGAAACACCATATATTTT. Protein: CASTPTGGGNTIYF. Filled out from reference TRBV28 and TRBJ1-3, the complete variable domain reads DVKVTQSSRYLVKRTGEKVFLECVQDMDHENMFWYRQDPGLGLRLIYFSYDVKMKEKGDIPEGYSVSREKKERFSLILESASTNQTSMYLCASTPTGGGNTIYFGEGSWLTVV.

This chain uses TRBV7-9 with TRBJ1-1, with D maybe TRBD1 (5 bases). The germline CDR1 and CDR2 sequences are SEHNR and FQNEAQ (reference sequence). The V end lost 3 bases, the J end lost 0 bases, and 14 bases lay between the germline ends. This CDR3 is 16 amino acids long. In nucleotides, the CDR3 is TGTGCCAGCAGCTTCCCCATTGGACACATGAACACTGAAGCTTTCTTT. It is translated as CASSFPIGHMNTEAFF.

The gene calls are TRBV28 and TRBJ2-7, with D possibly being TRBD2 (5 bases). From germline, CDR1 is MDHEN and CDR2 SYDVKM. V was trimmed by 4 bases and J by 12 bases, leaving 13 bases between them. This CDR3 has 11 amino acids. DNA of the CDR3: TGTGCCAGCAGTTCTGGACTCCTGTGGTACTTC. Translated, it gives CASSSGLLWYF.

The gene calls are TRBV5-1 and TRBJ1-6, with 8 bases that match TRBD1. J gave up 10 bases and V 3 bases, and 6 bases lay outside the gene matches. Germline assignment: CDR1 SGHRS and CDR2 YFSETQ. The length of the CDR3 is 14 residues. The CDR3 loop is CASSSDRERSPLHF. CDR3 in DNA: TGCGCCAGCAGCTCGGACAGGGAACGGTCACCCCTCCACTTT.